This T cell receptor beta chain was documented in a study of cytomegalovirus exposure and HLA in healthy donors. Notes on the study in general: Investigators reported some 150 TCR beta chains as tied to cytomegalovirus.

Each of the donors was a healthy bone marrow donor. This CDR3 region has 13 residues. V lost 2 bases, J lost 7 bases, and 14 bases lay in between. The germline V gene encodes CDR1 GTSNPN and CDR2 SVGIG (reference sequence). Researchers ran the PCR with 60 Vbeta and 13 Jbeta primers. TCRdb's copy holds only in-frame clones and misses some; the assay was immunoSEQ multiplex PCR. The sample has roughly 100,000 clones, about two thirds seen once; the top ten hold less than 3%. Comments on this clone: The antigen is not known.

The chain links TRBV30 to TRBJ2-5, with D possibly matching TRBD1 (5 bases). This TCR came from a female donor in good health and CMV-seronegative. Material for sequencing was PBMCs. This CDR3 reads CAWSTGRVGTQYF. The CDR3 DNA reads as TGTGCCTGGAGTACAGGACGGGTCGGGACCCAGTACTTC.